The present entry profiles one TCR beta chain with its context. Its antigen is not known. A read error is possible here, since a much larger clone lies one base away. Per germline, CDR1 KGHSH and CDR2 LQKENI. The CDR3 has 14 residues. Orbital computed tomography, thyroid ultrasound, serum thyroxine and TRAb, and clinical symptoms together informed the diagnoses. The sample belongs to a study of T cells in Graves' hyperthyroidism and ophthalmopathy. Using RNA transcripts as the source, TCR beta CDR3 regions were amplified. The HTBI primer set drove a first-round RT-PCR of the TCR CDR3. A single record per CDR3 protein comes from TCRdb applying MiXCR to the multiplex PCR reads. The sample holds fewer than 350,000 distinct CDR3 sequences, about an eighth seen once. Study-wide points: In blood, most of the thyroid clonotypes expanded above 0.001 were also present. Before onset, ophthalmopathy was predicted by the model a median roughly 6.8 months earlier.

The rearrangement joins TRBV18 to TRBJ2-7; D could derive from TRBD1 or TRBD2 (5 bases each). This TCR derives from a woman aged 30 to 39 with Graves' hyperthyroidism that later progressed to Graves' ophthalmopathy. The material sequenced was blood. The CDR3, as DNA: TGTGTCAGCTCACAAACCCGGGACCCGTACGAGCAGTACTTC. Protein: CVSSQTRDPYEQYF. The full variable domain, completed using reference TRBV18 and TRBJ2-7, is NAGVMQNPRHLVRRRGQEARLRCSPMKGHSHVYWYRQLPEEGLKFMVYLQKENIIDESGMPKERFSAEFPKEGPSILRIQQVVRGDSAAYFCVSSQTRDPYEQYFGPGTRLTVT.